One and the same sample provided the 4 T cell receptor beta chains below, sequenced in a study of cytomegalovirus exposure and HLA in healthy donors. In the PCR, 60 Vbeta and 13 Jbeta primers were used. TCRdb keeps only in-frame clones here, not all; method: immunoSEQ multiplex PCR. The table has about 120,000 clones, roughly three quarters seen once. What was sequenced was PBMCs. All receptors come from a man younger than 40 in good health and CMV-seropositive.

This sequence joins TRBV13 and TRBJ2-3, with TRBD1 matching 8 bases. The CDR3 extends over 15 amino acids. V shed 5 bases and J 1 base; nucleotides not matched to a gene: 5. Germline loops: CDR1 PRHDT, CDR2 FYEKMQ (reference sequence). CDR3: CASSPGQGRTDTQYF. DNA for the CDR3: TGTGCCAGCAGCCCCGGACAGGGCCGCACAGATACGCAGTATTTT.

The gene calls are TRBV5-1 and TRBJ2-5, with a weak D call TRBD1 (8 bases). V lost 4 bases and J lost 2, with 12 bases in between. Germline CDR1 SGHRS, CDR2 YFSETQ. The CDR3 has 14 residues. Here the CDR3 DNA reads TGCGCCAGCAGCCCACAGGGGGGGCAAGAGACCCAGTACTTC. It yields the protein CASSPQGGQETQYF.

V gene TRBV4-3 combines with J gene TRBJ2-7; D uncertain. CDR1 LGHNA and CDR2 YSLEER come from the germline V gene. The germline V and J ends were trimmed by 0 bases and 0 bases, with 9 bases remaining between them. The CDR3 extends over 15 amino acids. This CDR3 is CASSQDRGVSYEQYF. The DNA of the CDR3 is TGCGCCAGCAGCCAAGATCGAGGAGTCTCCTACGAGCAGTACTTC.

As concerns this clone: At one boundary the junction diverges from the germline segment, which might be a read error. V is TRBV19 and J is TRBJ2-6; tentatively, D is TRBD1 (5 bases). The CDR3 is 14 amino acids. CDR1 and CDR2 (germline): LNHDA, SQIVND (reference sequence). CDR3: CASSQSSGANGLTF. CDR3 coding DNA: TGTGCCAGTAGCCAGTCCTCTGGGGCCAACGGCCTGACTTTC.